The 32 T cell receptor beta chains reported below all come from one sample, sequenced in a study of CD8 T cells in Susac syndrome. The authors reverse transcribed roughly 0.5 to 1 ug RNA with random hexamers. TCRdb used MiXCR to reprocess the immunoSEQ multiplex PCR reads, holding one entry per CDR3 protein. Among around 130,000 distinct CDR3 sequences listed, around 94% were seen once. The source material was CD8+ T cells from PBMCs. These receptors came from a human donor with Susac syndrome.

This chain uses TRBV27 with TRBJ2-3, with D maybe TRBD1 (6 bases). The CDR3 sequence is 12 residues long. Deletions cut 8 bases from V and 2 bases from J, with 8 bases between. Per germline, CDR1 MNHEY and CDR2 SMNVEV (reference sequence). The CDR3: CASGDTTDTQYF. Written as DNA, the CDR3 is TGTGCCAGCGGGGACACCACAGATACGCAGTATTTT.

The rearrangement joins TRBV15 to TRBJ1-2; 8 bases are a match to TRBD1. Trimming at V came to 5 bases and at J to 4 bases, leaving 9 bases not matched to a gene. The CDR3 contains 15 residues. In germline, CDR1 is LNHNV, CDR2 YYDKDF (reference sequence). CDR3 region: CATSGVVGTGYGYTF. CDR3 DNA sequence: TGTGCCACCAGCGGGGTTGTCGGGACAGGCTATGGCTACACCTTC.

The J gene is TRBJ2-5, the V gene TRBV5-1; 8 bases align to TRBD2. The CDR3 length is 16 residues. CDR1 and CDR2 (germline): SGHRS, YFSETQ. V trimming: 0 bases; J trimming: 4 bases; junction bases outside the gene matches: 8. The CDR3 sequence is CASSLAVAGFRETQYF. DNA for the CDR3: TGCGCCAGCAGCTTGGCCGTAGCGGGGTTTCGAGAGACCCAGTACTTC.

This chain uses TRBV6-5 with TRBJ2-5; 8 bases match TRBD2. Per the germline V gene, CDR1 is MNHEY and CDR2 is SVGAGI. With V trimmed by 10 bases and J by 5 bases, 9 bases remained unmatched. There are 13 residues in the CDR3. CDR3 coding DNA: TGTGCCACTACGGGAGGGAGCGGGGAGACCCAGTACTTC. It translates to CATTGGSGETQYF.

The chain is built from TRBV9 and TRBJ1-6, with D possibly matching TRBD1 (5 bases). The CDR3 consists of 13 residues. CDR1 SGDLS and CDR2 YYNGEE come from the germline V gene. V lost 2 bases to trimming and J lost 6 bases, with 6 bases between them. CDR3 in amino acids: CASSVQGNSPLHF. In nucleotides, the CDR3 is TGTGCCAGCAGCGTCCAGGGTAATTCACCCCTCCACTTT.

V usage is TRBV4-1 and J usage is TRBJ2-7, with 9 bases fitting TRBD1. The CDR3 is 14 residues long. In germline, CDR1 is MGHRA, CDR2 YSYEKL. Trimming at V came to 4 bases and at J to 3 bases, leaving 4 bases not matched to a gene. The CDR3 protein is CASSPRTGVYEQYF. CDR3 coding DNA: TGCGCCAGCAGCCCGAGGACAGGGGTCTACGAGCAGTACTTC.

CDR3 nucleotides: TGTGCCAGCAGCGCACCGCAGCGACAGGGGGCCTATGAGCAGTTCTTC. It yields the protein CASSAPQRQGAYEQFF. The chain joins TRBV7-6 to TRBJ2-1, with 10 bases identical to TRBD1. V lost 5 bases and J lost 8; bases outside the gene matches: 12. CDR3 size: 16 residues. Germline CDR1 SGHVS, CDR2 FNYEAQ.

The chain joins TRBV7-9 to TRBJ2-3; 9 bases line up with TRBD2. Germline CDR1 and CDR2: SEHNR and FQNEAQ (reference sequence). Trimming cost V 0 bases and J 5 bases; bases outside gene matches: 6. The CDR3 extends over 16 amino acids. DNA for the CDR3: TGTGCCAGCAGCTTAGCGCGGGGGGGGCGCGGAGATACGCAGTATTTT. This gives the protein CASSLARGGRGDTQYF. The full variable domain, its missing parts supplied by reference TRBV7-9 and TRBJ2-3, is DTGVSQNPRHKITKRGQNVTFRCDPISEHNRLYWYRQTLGQGPEFLTYFQNEAQLEKSRLLSDRFSAERPKGSFSTLEIQRTEQGDSAMYLCASSLARGGRGDTQYFGPGTRLTVL.

The J gene is TRBJ2-7, the V gene TRBV7-9; 15 bases fit TRBD2. V gave up 9 bases and J gave up 2 bases; unmatched junction bases: 5. This CDR3 has 15 amino acids. Germline CDR1 is SEHNR and CDR2 is FQNEAQ (reference sequence). The CDR3 sequence is CASGTSGGTTYEQYF. CDR3 DNA: TGTGCCAGTGGGACTAGCGGGGGGACTACCTACGAGCAGTACTTC. The entire variable domain, with the rest obtained from reference TRBV7-9 and TRBJ2-7, is as follows: DTGVSQNPRHKITKRGQNVTFRCDPISEHNRLYWYRQTLGQGPEFLTYFQNEAQLEKSRLLSDRFSAERPKGSFSTLEIQRTEQGDSAMYLCASGTSGGTTYEQYFGPGTRLTVT.

The sample holds one count of this clonotype. The rearrangement links TRBV9 to TRBJ1-5; D gene ambiguous. This CDR3 spans 13 amino acids. The V end lost 3 bases, the J end lost 7 bases, and 11 bases lay between the germline ends. Germline V CDR1 and CDR2: SGDLS, YYNGEE. The CDR3, as DNA: TGTGCCAGCAGCGGAAGTAGCGGGCAGCCCCAGCATTTT. Translated: CASSGSSGQPQHF. Full variable domain (missing parts from reference TRBV9 and TRBJ1-5): DSGVTQTPKHLITATGQRVTLRCSPRSGDLSVYWYQQSLDQGLQFLIQYYNGEERAKGNILERFSAQQFPDLHSELNLSSLELGDSALYFCASSGSSGQPQHFGDGTRLSIL.

The J gene is TRBJ2-3, the V gene TRBV7-9, with 7 bases fitting TRBD1. With V trimmed by 2 bases and J by 3 bases, 2 bases remained unmatched. CDR3 length: 14 amino acids. Germline V gene sequence: CDR1 SEHNR, CDR2 FQNEAQ (reference sequence). CDR3 DNA sequence: TGTGCCAGCAGCTTATGGGACAGTACAGATACGCAGTATTTT. It translates to CASSLWDSTDTQYF.

The chain joins TRBV6-1 to TRBJ2-5; 9 bases fit TRBD2. Germline V lookup: CDR1 MNHNS, CDR2 SASEGT. V gave up 8 bases and J gave up 3 bases; unmatched junction bases: 4. This CDR3 region has 13 residues. Written as DNA, the CDR3 is TGTGCCAGCCTAGCGGGGAGTAAAGAGACCCAGTACTTC. This gives the protein CASLAGSKETQYF.

The chain has TRBV29-1 and TRBJ2-1; D unresolved. The CDR3 extends over 13 amino acids. Germline CDR1 reads SQVTM; CDR2 reads ANQGSEA. Trimming stripped 5 bases from V and 0 bases from J, with 8 bases between. CDR3 bases: TGCAGCGTTCCACTAAGCTCCTACAATGAGCAGTTCTTC. Its protein product is CSVPLSSYNEQFF.

This clonotype was seen a few times. The chain joins TRBV12-3 or TRBV12-4 to TRBJ2-3, with TRBD1 as a possible D gene (5 bases). V lost 5 bases and J lost 4, with 10 bases in between. This CDR3 comprises 13 residues. In DNA, the CDR3 is TGTGCCAGCAGTCCAAGGGGCCCAGATACGCAGTATTTT. Amino acids: CASSPRGPDTQYF.

This clonotype appeared once. The rearrangement links TRBV29-1 to TRBJ2-7; D call uncertain. The CDR3 loop spans 15 amino acids. V dropped 3 bases and J dropped 3 bases, with 18 bases sitting between them. The V gene's germline CDR1 is SQVTM and CDR2 ANQGSEA. The CDR3: CSVDGNTDGNYEQYF. The CDR3, as DNA: TGCAGCGTTGATGGAAACACTGATGGAAACTACGAGCAGTACTTC.

This clonotype was recorded only once. The chain couples TRBV12-3 or TRBV12-4 to TRBJ2-5, with 11 bases aligning to TRBD2. The CDR3 covers 14 residues. V lost 10 bases and J lost 0; bases outside the gene matches: 4. The CDR3 nucleotides are TGTGCCACCACTAGCGGGGGATACCAAGAGACCCAGTACTTC. Translation: CATTSGGYQETQYF.

This chain links TRBV18 with TRBJ1-1, with no clear D. The V and J ends lost 3 bases and 1 base respectively, with 9 bases between them. The CDR3 consists of 14 residues. The germline CDR1 and CDR2 sequences are KGHSH and LQKENI. The CDR3 DNA reads as TGTGCCAGCTCACCCGAACACACGAACACTGAAGCTTTCTTT. Protein sequence: CASSPEHTNTEAFF.

This chain links TRBV7-9 with TRBJ1-2; a possible D gene is TRBD1 (6 bases). With 5 bases removed from V and 2 bases from J, the gap between germline ends came to 15 bases. The CDR3 consists of 15 residues. Germline V gene lookup returns CDR1 SEHNR and CDR2 FQNEAQ (reference sequence). CDR3 DNA: TGTGCCAGCAGCCCGACAAGGGGGACCAACTATGGCTACACCTTC. Residues: CASSPTRGTNYGYTF.

This chain connects TRBV19 to TRBJ2-1; the match to TRBD1 covers 7 bases. Per germline, CDR1 LNHDA and CDR2 SQIVND (reference sequence). V shed 5 bases and J 5 bases; nucleotides not matched to a gene: 12. CDR3 length equals 16 residues. CDR3 in amino acids: CASSAFKGARNNEQFF. As DNA, the CDR3 is TGTGCCAGTAGTGCCTTCAAGGGGGCGAGAAACAATGAGCAGTTCTTC.

The chain recombines TRBV7-9 with TRBJ2-1, with D perhaps being TRBD1 or TRBD2 (5 bases each). This CDR3 is 15 amino acids long. Germline V CDR1 and CDR2: SEHNR, FQNEAQ (reference sequence). Between the trimmed V and J ends, which lost 3 bases and 5 bases, there was a span of 14 bases. CDR3 in DNA: TGTGCCAGCAGCTTTGAGGGGAACTGGAACAATGAGCAGTTCTTC. Translating it yields CASSFEGNWNNEQFF.

This clonotype appeared a single time. The chain has TRBV5-1 and TRBJ2-5; D is possibly TRBD2 (6 bases). Trimming took off 8 bases at V and 6 bases at J, with 23 bases between the two ends. Germline CDR1 SGHRS, CDR2 YFSETQ. The CDR3 covers 15 residues. CDR3 loop: CARNRGDCLQKTQYF. The CDR3, as DNA: TGCGCCAGGAACCGTGGGGACTGCCTCCAGAAGACCCAGTACTTC.

The gene calls are TRBV12-3 or TRBV12-4 and TRBJ1-2; a weak D match, TRBD1 (5 bases). Trimming shortened V by 5 bases and J by 1 base, and 14 bases separated the two germline ends. The CDR3 extends over 15 amino acids. The CDR3 DNA follows: TGTGCCAGCAGTCCACGACAGATCTTTAACTATGGCTACACCTTC. It codes for CASSPRQIFNYGYTF.

The chain couples TRBV20-1 to TRBJ1-2; weak D call: TRBD1 (5 bases). This CDR3 region has 14 residues. V was trimmed by 3 bases and J by 4 bases, leaving 15 bases between them. Germline CDR1 is DFQATT and CDR2 is SNEGSKA (reference sequence). CDR3 amino acids: CSASVPGQVYGYTF. The CDR3 region has the DNA TGCAGTGCTAGCGTCCCGGGGCAGGTCTATGGCTACACCTTC.

V gene TRBV12-3 or TRBV12-4 combines with J gene TRBJ1-4, with a weak D call TRBD1 (5 bases). This CDR3 contains 13 residues. V was pared by 3 bases and J by 8 bases, with 10 bases between. The CDR3: CASSFQGEEKLFF. CDR3 DNA: TGTGCCAGCAGTTTCCAGGGTGAGGAAAAACTGTTTTTT.

The chain couples TRBV29-1 to TRBJ1-1, with TRBD1 matching over 7 bases. This CDR3 is 12 amino acids long. Germline CDR1 is SQVTM and CDR2 is ANQGSEA. With 5 bases clipped from V and 3 bases from J, the junction kept 3 bases outside the gene matches. The CDR3 DNA reads TGCAGCGTTCGGACAGGCGACACTGAAGCTTTCTTT. Its translation is CSVRTGDTEAFF.

This clonotype was seen once. This rearrangement joins TRBV2 to TRBJ2-5; no clear D gene. The V and J ends lost 0 bases and 2 bases respectively, with 7 bases between them. The CDR3 length is 14 residues. Germline-derived CDR1 and CDR2 are SNHLY and FYNNEI. Written as DNA, the CDR3 is TGTGCCAGCAGTGAAGCGTGGTTACAAGAGACCCAGTACTTC. Amino acid sequence: CASSEAWLQETQYF.

This sequence joins TRBV9 and TRBJ2-7; tentative D call: TRBD2 (7 bases). The length of the CDR3 is 16 residues. Germline-derived CDR1 and CDR2 are SGDLS and YYNGEE. V was clipped by 3 bases and J by 4 bases, with 20 bases between them. Here the CDR3 DNA reads TGTGCCAGCAGCGCAGCGTCTGCGGGGGCGCGGTACGAGCAGTACTTC. This translates into CASSAASAGARYEQYF.

The sample holds one count of this clonotype. The rearrangement uses TRBV7-2 and TRBJ2-3, with D possibly matching TRBD1 (6 bases). Trimming cost V 5 bases and J 5 bases, with 11 bases left between them. Germline V gives CDR1 SGHTA, CDR2 FQGNSA. This CDR3 has 13 amino acids. The CDR3 protein is CASSADRRDTQYF. The CDR3 DNA reads as TGTGCCAGCAGCGCAGACAGGAGAGATACGCAGTATTTT.

V usage is TRBV4-1 and J usage is TRBJ2-7; 7 bases map to TRBD1. The CDR3 consists of 15 residues. The germline CDR1 and CDR2 sequences are MGHRA and YSYEKL. Unmatched junction bases numbered 5, after V lost 3 bases and J lost 0 bases. Here the CDR3 DNA reads TGCGCCAGCAGCCACCCAGGGGGTGGCTCCTACGAGCAGTACTTC. Its translation is CASSHPGGGSYEQYF.

In this sample, this clonotype turned up once. This CDR3 reads CSVEGKEKAGSSDQFF. The CDR3 region has the DNA TGCAGCGTTGAAGGGAAAGAAAAAGCGGGGTCGTCGGACCAGTTCTTC. The rearrangement links TRBV29-1 to TRBJ2-1, with 7 bases identical to TRBD2. Per the germline V gene, CDR1 is SQVTM and CDR2 is ANQGSEA. The length of the CDR3 is 16 residues. V was clipped by 1 base and J by 13 bases; unmatched bases: 19.

The chain has TRBV2 and TRBJ2-3; D not certain. The length of the CDR3 is 12 residues. The V end was cut by 6 bases, the J end by 4 bases, with 8 bases between. Germline V gene data show CDR1 as SNHLY and CDR2 as FYNNEI. As DNA, the CDR3 is TGTGCCAGCAGAGACGCCGCAGATACGCAGTATTTT. As protein: CASRDAADTQYF.

The V call is TRBV29-1, the J call TRBJ2-1; 8 bases map to TRBD2. Germline values: CDR1 SQVTM, CDR2 ANQGSEA. The CDR3 sequence is 16 residues long. V dropped 3 bases and J dropped 5; count of bases not matched to a gene: 12. CDR3: CSVEGGGNLRDNEQFF. In DNA form, the CDR3 reads TGCAGCGTTGAGGGCGGGGGGAACCTCCGGGACAATGAGCAGTTCTTC.